The rows below give T cell receptor beta chains drawn from one sample of a study of T cell changes during pregnancy in multiple sclerosis. Profiling relied on immunoSEQ multiplex PCR, and the TCRdb table lists in-frame clones only, not all of them. The data contain 40,000 to 50,000 clones, 90% of them singletons. The material sequenced was CD8+ T cells from peripheral blood mononuclear cells, taken in the third trimester of pregnancy. These receptors were collected from a female donor with multiple sclerosis, enrolled in a pregnancy study. Each CDR3 is given with its conserved first and last residue. D genes are given only for firm matches. Clone sizes are given selectively: once, few, many, or a class where the clone is expanded.

v_call	d_call	j_call	clone_size	cdr3_nt	cdr3_aa
TRBV4-1	.	TRBJ1-1	.	TGCGCCAGCAGCCAAGATAACTCACCCGGGGAAGCTTTCTTT	CASSQDNSPGEAFF
TRBV7-9	.	TRBJ2-5	.	TGTGCCAGCAGCTTAGTGAACGGCGAGGCCCAGTACTTC	CASSLVNGEAQYF
TRBV18	.	TRBJ2-5	once	TGTGCCAGCTCACCACTGAACTCTCTACCGGACCAAGAGACCCAGTACTTC	CASSPLNSLPDQETQYF
TRBV27	TRBD2	TRBJ2-7	.	TGTGCCAGCAGTCCGTCTAGCGGGGGATCCTACGAGCAGTACTTC	CASSPSSGGSYEQYF
TRBV7-9	.	TRBJ1-1	.	TGTGCCAGCAGCCAAGGGCCGGGGTGGAACACTGAAGCTTTCTTT	CASSQGPGWNTEAFF
TRBV4-3	.	TRBJ1-4	.	TGCGCCAGCAGCCTCCTGACAAGCCCGGATGAAAAACTGTTTTTT	CASSLLTSPDEKLFF
TRBV19	.	TRBJ1-1	.	TGTGCCAGTAGTATGCGGGGGCTGGCACTCGAAGCTTTCTTT	CASSMRGLALEAFF
TRBV7-7	TRBD2	TRBJ2-5	.	TGTGCTAGCAGCTTGGGACTAGCGGGAGGAGGAGAGACCCAGTACTTC	CASSLGLAGGGETQYF
TRBV18	.	TRBJ2-1	.	TGTGCCAGCTCACCCCCTAGCCGTCAAAGAGAGCAGTTCTTC	CASSPPSRQREQFF
TRBV4-3	.	TRBJ1-1	few	TGCGCCAGCAGCCAAGAAGTGAACGGTCCTGAAGCTTTCTTT	CASSQEVNGPEAFF
TRBV27	TRBD1	TRBJ1-1	.	TGTGCCAGCAGCCCCGGGACAGGGGGGCTTCGCACTGAAGCTTTCTTT	CASSPGTGGLRTEAFF
TRBV5-8	.	TRBJ2-1	.	TGTGCCAGCAGCTTGGGGGGAGAATTCAATGAGCAGTTCTTC	CASSLGGEFNEQFF
TRBV15	.	TRBJ1-2	.	TGTGCCACCAGCCAAGAGGAACAGGGTCTCGATGGCTACACCTTC	CATSQEEQGLDGYTF
TRBV25-1	TRBD2	TRBJ2-3	once	TGTGCCAGCAGTGAAGGGACTAGCGAGGCAGATACGCAGTATTTT	CASSEGTSEADTQYF